The sequence of this T cell receptor beta chain was determined in a study of metastatic and nonmetastatic thyroid tumors. Original analysis: A papillary thyroid cancer distant-metastasis classifier was built from CDR3 differences across clinicopathological groups. TCRdb reprocessed the PCR reads via MiXCR. V and J calls and clone size were set by TCRdb, not the authors. In the table there are over 9,000 clones, under 30% of which are singletons. Every patient underwent thyroid surgery untreated. The sequencing input was adjacent normal tissue. The source is a male donor with papillary thyroid cancer or a benign thyroid nodule (not recorded which). Some clones in this sample may be carry-over from other donors' samples.

CDR3 DNA sequence: TGTGCCAGCAGCCCGATTGGGGGTCTCTATGGCTACACCTTC. It is translated as CASSPIGGLYGYTF. The chain combines TRBV7-9 with TRBJ1-2, with a tentative D call TRBD1 (5 bases). The CDR3 extends over 14 amino acids. Trimming took 5 bases from V and 4 from J, leaving 14 bases between them. The germline V gene encodes CDR1 SEHNR and CDR2 FQNEAQ (reference sequence).